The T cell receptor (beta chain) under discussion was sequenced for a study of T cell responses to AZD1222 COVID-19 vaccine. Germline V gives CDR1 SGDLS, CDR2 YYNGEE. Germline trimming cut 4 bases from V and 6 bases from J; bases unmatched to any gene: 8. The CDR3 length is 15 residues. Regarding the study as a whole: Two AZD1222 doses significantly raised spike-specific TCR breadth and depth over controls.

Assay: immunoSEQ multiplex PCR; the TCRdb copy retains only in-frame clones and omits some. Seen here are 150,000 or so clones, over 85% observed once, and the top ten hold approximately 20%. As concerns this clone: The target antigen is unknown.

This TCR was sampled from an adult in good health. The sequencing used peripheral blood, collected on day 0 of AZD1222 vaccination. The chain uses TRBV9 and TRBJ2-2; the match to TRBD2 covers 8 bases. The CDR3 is CASSPQAGVAGELFF. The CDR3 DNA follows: TGTGCCAGCAGCCCCCAAGCGGGGGTCGCCGGGGAGCTGTTTTTT.